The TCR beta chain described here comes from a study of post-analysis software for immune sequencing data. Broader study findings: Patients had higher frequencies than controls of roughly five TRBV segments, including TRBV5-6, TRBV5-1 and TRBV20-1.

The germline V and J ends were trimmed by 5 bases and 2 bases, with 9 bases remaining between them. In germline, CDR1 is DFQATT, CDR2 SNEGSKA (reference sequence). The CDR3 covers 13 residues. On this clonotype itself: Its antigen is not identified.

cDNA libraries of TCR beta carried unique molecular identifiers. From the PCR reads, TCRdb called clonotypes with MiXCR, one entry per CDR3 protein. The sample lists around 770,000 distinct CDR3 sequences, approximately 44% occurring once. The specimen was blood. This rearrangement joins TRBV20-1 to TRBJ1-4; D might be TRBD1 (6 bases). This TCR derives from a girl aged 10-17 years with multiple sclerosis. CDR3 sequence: CSAPGGTNEKLFF. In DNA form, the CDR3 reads TGCAGTGCTCCCGGGGGCACTAATGAAAAACTGTTTTTT.